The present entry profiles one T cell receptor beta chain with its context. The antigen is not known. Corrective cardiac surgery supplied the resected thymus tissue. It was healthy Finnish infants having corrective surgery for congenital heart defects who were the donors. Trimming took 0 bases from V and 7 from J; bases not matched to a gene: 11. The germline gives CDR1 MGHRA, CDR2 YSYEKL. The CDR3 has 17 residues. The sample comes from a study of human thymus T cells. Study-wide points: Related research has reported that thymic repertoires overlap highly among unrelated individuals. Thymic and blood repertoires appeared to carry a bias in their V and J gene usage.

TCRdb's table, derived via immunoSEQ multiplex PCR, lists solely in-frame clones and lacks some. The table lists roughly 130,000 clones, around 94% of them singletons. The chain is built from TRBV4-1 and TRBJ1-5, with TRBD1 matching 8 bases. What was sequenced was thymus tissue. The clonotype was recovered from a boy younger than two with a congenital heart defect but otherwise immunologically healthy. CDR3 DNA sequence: TGCGCCAGCAGCCAAGAATTCGCCAGGGGGCGCGGACAGCCCCAGCATTTT. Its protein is CASSQEFARGRGQPQHF.